Listed here is a single T cell receptor (beta chain). Antigen specificity is unknown. This record comes from a study of cytomegalovirus exposure and HLA in healthy donors. Study-level results: Many donors carried some public TCRs, although rarity characterized most TCR sequences. The tendency of first-cohort TCR clusters to co-occur in the 120 or so validation repertoires was the finding of a later analysis.

This CDR3 comprises 13 residues. Germline V lookup: CDR1 MNHNY, CDR2 SVGAGI (reference sequence). The trim removed 11 bases at V and 10 bases at J, leaving 9 bases unmatched. Sequencing used immunoSEQ multiplex PCR; TCRdb keeps in-frame clones, though not all of them. The repertoire includes roughly 180,000 clones, around 84% of them detected once, and roughly 7.5% sits in the top ten. While the first cohort had 600 to 850 subjects, the donors belonged to the separate validation cohort of about 130 subjects. The chain joins TRBV6-6 to TRBJ2-5; 14 bases line up with TRBD2. Material for sequencing was PBMCs. The receptor comes from a young man in good health and CMV-seropositive. CDR3 sequence reads: CAVEGLAGVGQYF. DNA of the CDR3: TGTGCCGTCGAGGGACTAGCGGGAGTGGGCCAGTACTTC.